These 25 T cell receptor beta chains were all obtained from the same sample, sequenced in a study of cytomegalovirus exposure and HLA in healthy donors. PCR involved 60 Vbeta and 13 Jbeta primers. Method: immunoSEQ multiplex PCR; TCRdb's copy keeps in-frame clones and lacks some. Among hundreds of thousands of clones listed, 70% to 80% were seen once. The sequenced material came from PBMCs. Every receptor here comes from a woman aged 55-75 years in good health and CMV-seropositive.

The chain uses TRBV7-9 and TRBJ2-2; TRBD2 is a possible D gene (5 bases). The germline V and J ends were trimmed by 1 base and 4 bases, with 10 bases remaining between them. CDR1 and CDR2 (germline): SEHNR, FQNEAQ (reference sequence). The CDR3 spans 15 residues. The CDR3 here is CASSLGPSSTGELFF. The DNA for the CDR3 is TGTGCCAGCAGCTTAGGTCCTAGCAGCACCGGGGAGCTGTTTTTT. Variable domain in full (rest from reference TRBV7-9 and TRBJ2-2): DTGVSQNPRHKITKRGQNVTFRCDPISEHNRLYWYRQTLGQGPEFLTYFQNEAQLEKSRLLSDRFSAERPKGSFSTLEIQRTEQGDSAMYLCASSLGPSSTGELFFGEGSRLTVL.

The CDR3 loop reads CASSRGTGPSSYNEQFF. CDR3 nucleotides: TGTGCCAGCAGTCGGGGGACAGGGCCGAGCTCCTACAATGAGCAGTTCTTC. The gene calls are TRBV27 and TRBJ2-1; 9 bases are a match to TRBD1. Trimming removed 5 bases from V and 0 bases from J; junction bases left unmatched: 8. The CDR3 sequence is 17 residues long. CDR1 MNHEY and CDR2 SMNVEV come from the germline V gene (reference sequence).

The chain uses TRBV30 and TRBJ1-5; D might be TRBD1 (6 bases). The CDR3 spans 12 residues. Germline V gene sequence: CDR1 GTSNPN, CDR2 SVGIG (reference sequence). V was pared by 4 bases and J by 5 bases, with 9 bases between. The CDR3 region has the DNA TGTGCCTGGACGTCAGGGGATCAGCCCCAGCATTTT. Its translation: CAWTSGDQPQHF. Full variable domain (outside the CDR3, taken from reference TRBV30 and TRBJ1-5): SQTIHQWPATLVQPVGSPLSLECTVEGTSNPNLYWYRQAAGRGLQLLFYSVGIGQISSEVPQNLSASRPQDRQFILSSKKLLLSDSGFYLCAWTSGDQPQHFGDGTRLSIL.

This sequence joins TRBV7-2 and TRBJ1-2; D not certain. This CDR3 has 15 residues. Per the germline V gene, CDR1 is SGHTA and CDR2 is FQGNSA. The ends were cut back, 5 bases at V and 4 bases at J, with 17 bases in the middle. CDR3 nucleotides: TGTGCCAGCAGCCAATCGGGATTTTTGGCCTATGGCTACACCTTC. Amino acid sequence: CASSQSGFLAYGYTF.

The chain uses TRBV7-5 and TRBJ1-2. TRBV7-5 corresponds to a pseudogene. The CDR3 has 14 amino acids. The CDR3 nucleotides are TGTGTCAGAAGCGTACGGCAGGGAGGTCATGGCTACACCTTC. This translates into CVRSVRQGGHGYTF.

The sample holds a few counts of this clone. The rearrangement joins TRBV10-3 to TRBJ1-1; TRBD1 matches at 7 bases. CDR3 length equals 18 residues. Looked up from germline, CDR1 is ENHRY and CDR2 is SYGVKD. With V trimmed by 3 bases and J by 6 bases, 19 bases remained unmatched. Written as DNA, the CDR3 is TGTGCCATCAGTGACAGACCACTCTCGGAGGGGGCTGGGGCTGAAGCTTTCTTT. This encodes CAISDRPLSEGAGAEAFF.

In this sample, this clone turned up once. This chain uses TRBV2 with TRBJ1-6; 9 nucleotides line up with TRBD1. Per germline, CDR1 SNHLY and CDR2 FYNNEI. J was trimmed by 7 bases and V by 5 bases; bases with no gene match: 6. This CDR3 region has 15 residues. CDR3 DNA: TGTGCCAGCAGTCCCGGGACAGGGATGAATTCACCCCTCCACTTT. It specifies CASSPGTGMNSPLHF.

The V and J genes are TRBV5-4 and TRBJ1-3; TRBD1 might be the D (5 bases). The CDR3 covers 14 residues. Germline CDR1 reads SGHNT; CDR2 reads YYREEE (reference sequence). V lost 2 bases and J lost 7, with 13 bases in between. The CDR3 region has the DNA TGTGCCAGCAGCTTAGGTGGCCGGGGGAACACCATATATTTT. The encoded protein is CASSLGGRGNTIYF.

The chain couples TRBV2 to TRBJ1-5, with a possible D match to TRBD1 (6 bases). The CDR3 loop spans 14 amino acids. Trimming cost V 4 bases and J 9 bases, with 16 bases left between them. Germline lookup yields CDR1 SNHLY and CDR2 FYNNEI. CDR3 residues: CASSVQGPQVPQHF. In DNA form, the CDR3 reads TGTGCCAGCAGTGTACAGGGCCCTCAGGTGCCCCAGCATTTT.

The V and J genes are TRBV10-3 and TRBJ1-1, with D possibly TRBD1 on 5 matching bases. The length of the CDR3 is 14 residues. V was cut by 3 bases and J by 5 bases, with 13 bases left in between. Germline CDR1 and CDR2: ENHRY and SYGVKD. DNA for the CDR3: TGTGCCATCAGTGACTATGGCAGGGAAACTGAAGCTTTCTTT. Protein: CAISDYGRETEAFF.

For this clone: Sequence at one end of the junction differs from germline and may be a read error. Within the sample, other DNA sequences also encode this same CDR3. The V gene is TRBV5-1, the J gene TRBJ1-2, with D perhaps TRBD1 (6 bases). Looked up from germline, CDR1 is SGHRS and CDR2 is YFSETQ. There are 13 residues in the CDR3. CDR3 sequence (DNA): TGTGCCAGCAGCTTACAGGGAAGAGGTGGCTACACCTTC. Its protein product is CASSLQGRGGYTF. Combining the CDR3 with reference TRBV5-1 and TRBJ1-2 gives the whole variable domain KAGVTQTPRYLIKTRGQQVTLSCSPISGHRSVSWYQQTPGQGLQFLFEYFSETQRNKGNFPGRFSGRQFSNSRSEMNVSTLELGDSALYLCASSLQGRGGYTFGSGTRLTVV.

CDR3 DNA: TGTGCCAGCAGCCCCAGGAGCCTAGCGGGAGGGCCGAGCACAGATACGCAGTATTTT. It codes for CASSPRSLAGGPSTDTQYF. J is TRBJ2-3 and V is TRBV13, with 12 nucleotides matching TRBD2. The CDR3 has 19 amino acids. CDR1 is PRHDT, CDR2 FYEKMQ, per germline (reference sequence). J was trimmed by 0 bases and V by 5 bases; bases with no gene match: 12.

This clone was seen a few times. The chain employs TRBV29-1 and TRBJ1-5; possibly TRBD1 for D (6 bases). The germline V and J ends were trimmed by 7 bases and 3 bases, with 16 bases remaining between them. CDR1 is SQVTM, CDR2 ANQGSEA, per germline. The CDR3 runs to 14 residues. CDR3 coding DNA: TGCAGCGCCACCGGGACATGGGACAATCAGCCCCAGCATTTT. Protein sequence: CSATGTWDNQPQHF.

This clone came up a few times. This chain joins TRBV11-2 and TRBJ2-1; no clear D. V was pared by 2 bases and J by 3 bases, with 17 bases between. Germline assignment: CDR1 SGHAT and CDR2 FQNNGV. This CDR3 has 17 amino acids. The CDR3 nucleotides are TGTGCCAGCAGCTTATCCCGAGCGAGATCTCACTACAATGAGCAGTTCTTC. Translation: CASSLSRARSHYNEQFF.

This chain uses TRBV11-2 with TRBJ2-1, with 7 bases identical to TRBD2. With 1 base clipped from V and 3 bases from J, the junction kept 6 bases outside the gene matches. Germline-derived CDR1 and CDR2 are SGHAT and FQNNGV. This CDR3 spans 16 amino acids. The CDR3 coding sequence is TGTGCCAGCAGCTTAGTGGGAACTAGCGACTACAATGAGCAGTTCTTC. This codes for CASSLVGTSDYNEQFF.

The genes are TRBV25-1 and TRBJ2-7; D perhaps matches TRBD1 (5 bases). There are 14 residues in the CDR3. Germline V gene sequence: CDR1 MGHDK, CDR2 SYGVNS. V lost 3 bases, J lost 6 bases, and 15 bases lay in between. The CDR3 sequence is CASSEISRQGEQYF. As DNA, the CDR3 is TGTGCCAGCAGTGAGATTAGCCGCCAGGGCGAGCAGTACTTC.

V is TRBV5-1 and J is TRBJ1-1; unclear D gene. Germline CDR1 is SGHRS and CDR2 is YFSETQ. The CDR3 extends over 13 amino acids. V was clipped by 0 bases and J by 11 bases, with 14 bases between them. CDR3 amino acids: CASSLEGGMNAFF. The CDR3 nucleotides are TGCGCCAGCAGCTTGGAGGGCGGGATGAATGCTTTCTTT.

The J gene is TRBJ2-1, the V gene TRBV9; TRBD1 aligns across 9 bases. Germline CDR1 is SGDLS and CDR2 is YYNGEE. Trimming took 0 bases from V and 3 from J; bases not matched to a gene: 13. This CDR3 spans 19 amino acids. The CDR3 sequence: CASSVGGGTGSFIYNEQFF. The CDR3 coding sequence is TGTGCCAGCAGCGTAGGGGGGGGGACAGGGAGTTTTATCTACAATGAGCAGTTCTTC.

The chain joins TRBV7-9 to TRBJ2-7; tentative D call: TRBD1 (5 bases). Trimming shortened V by 1 base and J by 3 bases, and 13 bases separated the two germline ends. CDR1 and CDR2 from the germline V gene are SEHNR and FQNEAQ (reference sequence). The CDR3 spans 15 residues. In DNA, the CDR3 is TGTGCCAGCAGCTTAGTGGCTCGCGACAGCTACGAGCAGTACTTC. Its translation is CASSLVARDSYEQYF.

In this sample, this clone turned up once. V usage is TRBV30 and J usage is TRBJ1-6; 10 bases match TRBD1. With 5 bases clipped from V and 8 bases from J, the junction kept 6 bases outside the gene matches. The CDR3 loop spans 14 amino acids. CDR1 is GTSNPN, CDR2 SVGIG, per germline (reference sequence). Written as DNA, the CDR3 is TGTGCCTGGCAGAGTGGGACAGGGGATTCACCCCTCCACTTT. As protein: CAWQSGTGDSPLHF.

This clone was found once. V usage is TRBV18 and J usage is TRBJ2-2; D is unclear. The germline gives CDR1 KGHSH, CDR2 LQKENI. CDR3 length: 13 residues. The germline V and J ends were trimmed by 3 bases and 5 bases, with 7 bases remaining between them. The CDR3 reads CASSPLNTGELFF. In nucleotides, the CDR3 is TGTGCCAGCTCACCTTTAAATACCGGGGAGCTGTTTTTT.

As DNA, the CDR3 is TGTGCCAGCAGTGAAGGCAGGGTCAATCAGCCCCAGCATTTT. Its protein product is CASSEGRVNQPQHF. V and J are TRBV6-4 and TRBJ1-5, with D possibly TRBD1 on 5 matching bases. This CDR3 comprises 14 residues. The V gene lost 3 bases and the J gene lost 3 bases, with 9 bases spanning the gap. Germline CDR1 is MRHNA and CDR2 is SNTAGT.

V is TRBV6-5 and J is TRBJ1-5, with 8 bases aligning to TRBD1. Trimming removed 7 bases from V and 1 base from J; junction bases left unmatched: 6. The germline V gene has CDR1 MNHEY and CDR2 SVGAGI. The CDR3 contains 15 residues. The CDR3 here is CASKGQGLSNQPQHF. The CDR3 bases are TGTGCCAGCAAAGGACAGGGTTTGAGCAATCAGCCCCAGCATTTT.

V usage is TRBV9 and J usage is TRBJ1-2, with D possibly TRBD1 on 6 matching bases. V was trimmed by 0 bases and J by 3 bases, leaving 12 bases between them. The CDR3 runs to 15 residues. Germline V gene data show CDR1 as SGDLS and CDR2 as YYNGEE. The DNA for the CDR3 is TGTGCCAGCAGCGTAGGGCCGGGGGGCGACTATGGCTACACCTTC. It codes for CASSVGPGGDYGYTF.

The V call is TRBV7-6, the J call TRBJ2-1; D may be TRBD1 (6 bases). The germline V and J ends were trimmed by 2 bases and 8 bases, with 16 bases remaining between them. The CDR3 length is 15 residues. Looked up from germline, CDR1 is SGHVS and CDR2 is FNYEAQ. CDR3 loop: CASSLRAGDEDEQFF. For the CDR3, the DNA is TGTGCCAGCAGCTTAAGGGCAGGGGATGAGGATGAGCAGTTCTTC. Variable domain in full (rest from reference TRBV7-6 and TRBJ2-1): GAGVSQSPRYKVTKRGQDVALRCDPISGHVSLYWYRQALGQGPEFLTYFNYEAQQDKSGLPNDRFSAERPEGSISTLTIQRTEQRDSAMYRCASSLRAGDEDEQFFGPGTRLTVL.